This is a list of T cell receptor beta chains from one sample in a study of control samples from healthy donors and cancer patients. Clones were sequenced by immunoSEQ multiplex PCR, and TCRdb holds only the in-frame ones, with some missing. The table includes tens of thousands of clones, approximately 93% detected once. Material for sequencing was blood. Receptors originate from a man in his fifties or sixties in good health. Each CDR3 is given with its conserved first and last residue. D genes are given only for firm matches. The size of a clone is reported for some rows only, either as once, few or many, or as a class for expanded clones.

v_gene	d_gene	j_gene	abundance	CDR3aa	CDR3nt
TRBV7-9	-	TRBJ1-1	-	CASSLKDTEAFF	TGTGCCAGCAGCTTGAAGGACACTGAAGCTTTCTTT
TRBV7-2	-	TRBJ2-7	once	CASRFTDTSYEQYF	TGTGCCAGCAGATTTACGGACACTAGCTACGAGCAGTACTTC
TRBV7-2	-	TRBJ1-5	-	CASSPLGQTNQPQHF	TGTGCCAGCAGCCCCCTCGGACAGACTAATCAGCCCCAGCATTTT
TRBV19	-	TRBJ2-2	-	CASSIVAGELFF	TGTGCCAGTAGTATAGTGGCCGGGGAGCTGTTTTTT
TRBV12-3/TRBV12-4	-	TRBJ1-2	-	CASSSTTGGYTF	TGTGCCAGCAGTTCCACCACGGGGGGCTACACCTTC
TRBV5-1	-	TRBJ2-2	-	CASSKSGSNTGELFF	TGCGCCAGCAGCAAGAGCGGGTCGAACACCGGGGAGCTGTTTTTT
TRBV25-1	TRBD1	TRBJ1-6	once	CASSGGTASYYNSPLHF	TGTGCCAGTTCCGGAGGGACAGCCTCGTATTATAATTCACCCCTCCACTTT
TRBV4-1	-	TRBJ1-3	-	CASSRAPQGTTGNTIYF	TGCGCCAGCAGCCGGGCACCTCAGGGTACTACTGGAAACACCATATATTTT
TRBV7-2	-	TRBJ1-1	-	CASSSNPRVGEAFF	TGTGCCAGCAGCTCCAACCCCAGAGTAGGGGAAGCTTTCTTT
TRBV28	TRBD1	TRBJ1-1	-	CASSSGTVGTRAFF	TGTGCCAGCAGCTCCGGGACAGTCGGTACGCGAGCTTTCTTT
TRBV27	-	TRBJ1-2	few	CASSLGPGTIYGYTF	TGTGCCAGCAGTTTAGGCCCAGGGACAATCTATGGCTACACCTTC
TRBV10-3	-	TRBJ2-1	-	CAISPGSSYNEQFF	TGTGCCATCAGCCCTGGCAGTTCCTACAATGAGCAGTTCTTC
TRBV9	-	TRBJ1-4	-	CASSQWEGATNEKLFF	TGTGCCAGCAGCCAGTGGGAGGGGGCAACTAATGAAAAACTGTTTTTT
TRBV4-1	-	TRBJ2-7	-	CASSQTGTNYEQYF	TGCGCCAGCAGCCAAACCGGGACAAACTACGAGCAGTACTTC
TRBV3-1/TRBV3-2	-	TRBJ2-1	-	CASRGYNEQFF	TGTGCCAGTCGGGGCTACAATGAGCAGTTCTTC
TRBV3-1/TRBV3-2	TRBD1	TRBJ1-4	-	CASSHRDSSLEKLFF	TGTGCCAGCAGCCATAGGGACAGTTCCTTGGAAAAACTGTTTTTT
TRBV12-3/TRBV12-4	-	TRBJ1-1	-	CASRASGGRKAFF	TGTGCCAGCAGGGCCAGTGGGGGTAGGAAAGCTTTCTTT
TRBV5-6	-	TRBJ1-6	-	CASRLGPSGSPLHF	TGTGCCAGCAGATTGGGGCCAAGCGGTTCACCCCTCCACTTT